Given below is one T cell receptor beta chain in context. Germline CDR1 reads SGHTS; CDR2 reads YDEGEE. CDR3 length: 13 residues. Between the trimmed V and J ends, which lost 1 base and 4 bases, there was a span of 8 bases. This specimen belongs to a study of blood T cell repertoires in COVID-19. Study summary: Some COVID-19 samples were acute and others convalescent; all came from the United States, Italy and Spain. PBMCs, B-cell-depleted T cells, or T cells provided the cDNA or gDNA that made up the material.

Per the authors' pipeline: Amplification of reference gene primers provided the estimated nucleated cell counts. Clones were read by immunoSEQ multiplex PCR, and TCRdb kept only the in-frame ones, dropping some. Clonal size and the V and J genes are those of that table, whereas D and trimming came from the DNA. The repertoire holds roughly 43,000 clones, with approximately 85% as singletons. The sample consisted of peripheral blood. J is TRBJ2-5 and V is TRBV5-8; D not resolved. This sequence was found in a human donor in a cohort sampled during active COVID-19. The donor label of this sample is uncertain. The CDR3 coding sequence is TGTGCCAGCAGCTTGTATGACACAGAGACCCAGTACTTC. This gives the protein CASSLYDTETQYF. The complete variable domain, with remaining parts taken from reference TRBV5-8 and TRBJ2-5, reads EAGVTQSPTHLIKTRGQQATLRCSPISGHTSVYWYQQALGLGLQFLLWYDEGEERNRGNFPPRFSGRQFPNYSSELNVNALELEDSALYLCASSLYDTETQYFGPGTRLLVL.